The present entry profiles one T cell receptor (beta chain) with its context. These data are taken from a study of T cell clones after liver transplantation. At the level of the study: In this trial, immunosuppression withdrawal was attempted within 2 years of liver transplant. Pre-transplant mixed lymphocyte reactions yielded third-party-reactive TCRbeta sequences as comparators for graft-donor-reactive sequences.

The CDR3 spans 15 residues. The germline CDR1 and CDR2 sequences are SNHLY and FYNNEI. V shed 7 bases, J shed 0 bases, and the junction held 5 bases outside the gene matches. This table comes from immunoSEQ multiplex PCR, and its TCRdb copy is limited to in-frame clones, with some not included. The sample lists nearly 55,000 clones, 65% to 85% occurring once. Sequenced here: CD4+ T cells from blood, sampled before liver transplant. The chain uses TRBV2 and TRBJ2-1; 8 bases line up with TRBD1. This TCR was sampled from a human donor who received a liver transplant. The CDR3 nucleotides are TGTGCCAGCACGACGGACAGGGCCTCCTACAATGAGCAGTTCTTC. This codes for CASTTDRASYNEQFF.